This TCR beta chain originates from a study of blood T cell repertoires in COVID-19. Study-level information: Acute-phase and convalescent COVID-19 samples originated in the United States, Italy and Spain.

Germline V CDR1 and CDR2: ENHRY, SYGVKD. CDR3 size: 14 residues. V lost 6 bases, J lost 0 bases, and 2 bases stayed unmatched. The method was immunoSEQ multiplex PCR; TCRdb's version includes in-frame clones alone and lacks a portion of them. The top ten clones hold 1.5% of a sample with a few hundred thousand clones, 84% of them seen once. The chain has TRBV10-3 and TRBJ2-1, with 7 bases lining up with TRBD2. Sequencing was done on a sample of peripheral blood. The receptor comes from a woman between 40 and 55 years old who had recovered from COVID-19. The CDR3 reads CAISGGFSYNEQFF. The CDR3 DNA follows: TGTGCCATCAGCGGGGGGTTCTCCTACAATGAGCAGTTCTTC.